The clone carrying this T cell receptor beta chain is labeled medium-sized. Its antigen is unknown. Per germline, CDR1 MNHNS and CDR2 SASEGT. The CDR3 runs 13 residues. The ends were cut back, 4 bases at V and 4 bases at J, with 10 bases in the middle. The data were obtained in a study of metastatic and nonmetastatic thyroid tumors. As for the study in general: Malignant thyroid and benign thyroid patients provided blood and tumor or nodule tissue whose repertoires were compared.

The entire patient cohort was treatment-naive prior to thyroid surgery. As handled by the study authors: A papillary thyroid cancer distant-metastasis classifier was built from CDR3 differences across clinicopathological groups. TCRdb re-analyzed the PCR reads using MiXCR. In this record, the V and J calls reflect TCRdb's handling and not the investigators' own analysis. The data show roughly 27,000 clones, 20% to 25% seen once. Study findings and constraints: The reported finding was significantly higher TCR beta diversity in malignant thyroid tumors relative to benign nodules, in blood and tumor.

This TCR was sampled from a female donor with papillary thyroid cancer or a benign thyroid nodule (not recorded which). Some clones in this sample may be carry-over from other donors' samples. The rearrangement joins TRBV6-1 to TRBJ2-5; D possibly matches TRBD1 or TRBD2 (5 bases each). The material sequenced was blood. CDR3 protein: CASSVTRGETQYF. The CDR3 DNA follows: TGTGCCAGCAGTGTCACGAGGGGAGAGACCCAGTACTTC.